Presented here are 30 T cell receptor beta chains from one specimen sequenced in a study of T cells in localized non-small cell lung cancer. Only in-frame clones appear in the TCRdb table, and some are missing; sequencing was by immunoSEQ multiplex PCR. The sample yields some 2,600 clones, roughly 28% seen once. The sample consisted of normal lung tissue next to the tumor, taken before any cancer treatment. The receptors were gathered from a woman aged 35 to 70 with stage II squamous cell lung carcinoma.

The CDR3 loop is CASSIDNPLFIRSTGELFF. CDR3 DNA: TGTGCCAGTAGTATAGATAATCCGTTATTTATTAGATCCACCGGGGAGCTGTTTTTT. The chain combines TRBV19 with TRBJ2-2, with unresolved D. CDR1 and CDR2 (germline): LNHDA, SQIVND (reference sequence). This CDR3 has 19 residues. V was shortened by 0 bases and J by 4 bases, with 21 bases between the two germline ends.

CDR3 nucleotide sequence: TGTGCCAGCAGCGAGAGGGACAGGATGCTGACCGGGGAGCTGTTTTTT. Amino acids: CASSERDRMLTGELFF. The gene calls are TRBV9 and TRBJ2-2; 8 bases are a match to TRBD1. This CDR3 region has 16 residues. Germline V gene data show CDR1 as SGDLS and CDR2 as YYNGEE. The J segment lost 5 bases and the V segment lost 3 bases, leaving 9 bases of the junction unmatched.

V and J are TRBV14 and TRBJ2-3; D is unclear. V lost 2 bases and J 14 bases, leaving 17 bases between the germline ends. Germline CDR1 and CDR2: SGHDN and FVKESK. The CDR3 length is 13 residues. The CDR3 loop reads CASSQTALTFPYF. The CDR3 coding sequence is TGTGCCAGCAGCCAAACGGCTCTAACATTTCCGTATTTT. The full variable domain, in which reference TRBV14 and TRBJ2-3 provide the parts outside the CDR3, is EAGVTQFPSHSVIEKGQTVTLRCDPISGHDNLYWYRRVMGKEIKFLLHFVKESKQDESGMPNNRFLAERTGGTYSTLKVQPAELEDSGVYFCASSQTALTFPYFGPGTRLTVL.

There are a few counts of this clone. The chain recombines TRBV6-8 with TRBJ2-6; 7 nucleotides agree with TRBD1. J lost 1 base, V lost 4 bases, and 1 base had no gene match. Germline V CDR1 and CDR2: MNHGY, SAAAGT. CDR3 length: 15 residues. The CDR3 DNA follows: TGTGCCAGCAGTTTGACAGGGTCTGGGGCCAACGTCCTGACTTTC. Translation: CASSLTGSGANVLTF.

The rearrangement links TRBV28 to TRBJ1-4; the match to TRBD1 covers 9 bases. This CDR3 spans 15 amino acids. The germline CDR1 and CDR2 sequences are MDHEN and SYDVKM. The junction had 12 bases not matched to a gene; V was cut back by 6 bases and J by 10 bases. CDR3 bases: TGTGCCAGCAGCCACCGGGACAGGGTGCGTGTAAAACTGTTTTTT. Its translation: CASSHRDRVRVKLFF.

This clone turned up a few times. The chain couples TRBV6-1 to TRBJ1-5; perhaps TRBD1 as D (6 bases). The V end lost 1 base, the J end lost 2 bases, and 12 bases lay between the germline ends. This CDR3 has 16 amino acids. Germline V gene lookup returns CDR1 MNHNS and CDR2 SASEGT. The CDR3 coding sequence is TGTGCCAGCAGTGAAGAGTGGGGGGCAGGCAATCAGCCCCAGCATTTT. It is translated as CASSEEWGAGNQPQHF.

V is TRBV6-8 and J is TRBJ2-7; 7 positions agree with TRBD2. CDR1 and CDR2 from the germline V gene are MNHGY and SAAAGT. The CDR3 sequence is 14 residues long. Trimming cost V 6 bases and J 2 bases; bases outside gene matches: 7. CDR3 in amino acids: CASRDWGGAYEQYF. CDR3 in DNA: TGTGCCAGCAGGGACTGGGGAGGGGCCTACGAGCAGTACTTC.

In this sample, this clone turned up a few times. The rearrangement links TRBV28 to TRBJ2-4, with TRBD1 as a possible D gene (6 bases). Trimming left V 4 bases short and J 7 bases short, with 11 bases between. The CDR3 has 13 residues. In germline, CDR1 is MDHEN, CDR2 SYDVKM. The CDR3 coding sequence is TGTGCCAGCAGTTGGGTACAGGGTAACATTCAGTACTTC. This codes for CASSWVQGNIQYF.

This clone has only one observation. The rearrangement links TRBV19 to TRBJ2-3, with TRBD1 matching 7 bases. Germline V gives CDR1 LNHDA, CDR2 SQIVND (reference sequence). The junction had 2 bases not matched to a gene; V was cut back by 6 bases and J by 2 bases. This CDR3 has 13 residues. In nucleotides, the CDR3 is TGTGCCAGTAGGCAGGGGGTCACAGATACGCAGTATTTT. It is translated as CASRQGVTDTQYF.

The rearrangement links TRBV25-1 to TRBJ2-5, with TRBD2 matching over 11 bases. CDR3 length: 17 residues. J was trimmed by 2 bases and V by 1 base; bases with no gene match: 6. Germline loops: CDR1 MGHDK, CDR2 SYGVNS. CDR3 coding DNA: TGTGCCAGCAGTGAATCCCTAGGGACTAGCGGACAAGAGACCCAGTACTTC. Protein product: CASSESLGTSGQETQYF.

This clone was counted a few times. The junction and the germline gene differ at one end; a read error may be behind it. The chain joins TRBV7-1 to TRBJ1-5; D remains unclear. TRBV7-1 carries the ORF label, with uncertain function. The CDR3 extends over 13 amino acids. CDR3 bases: TGTGCCAGCAGCTTAGTCAGCCCCGAGCCACAGCATTTT. Amino acid sequence: CASSLVSPEPQHF.

The V and J genes are TRBV28 and TRBJ1-5, with 7 bases matching TRBD1. The length of the CDR3 is 16 residues. Germline CDR1 reads MDHEN; CDR2 reads SYDVKM. V lost 5 bases to trimming and J lost 9 bases; unmatched junction nucleotides: 16. The CDR3 sequence is CASSPMTGNGIGPQHF. The CDR3 bases are TGTGCCAGCAGTCCCATGACAGGGAATGGGATTGGGCCCCAGCATTTT.

The chain uses TRBV28 and TRBJ1-4; D remains unclear. The CDR3 has 14 amino acids. Trimming left V 4 bases short and J 0 bases short, with 6 bases between. Germline CDR1 is MDHEN and CDR2 is SYDVKM. CDR3 DNA: TGTGCCAGCAGTTCACTAGCAACTAATGAAAAACTGTTTTTT. Residues: CASSSLATNEKLFF.

By share, this clone counts as medium-sized. The chain uses TRBV11-3 and TRBJ2-1; D not certain. V was cut by 1 base and J by 5 bases, with 9 bases left in between. CDR1 is SGHNT, CDR2 YENEEA, per germline. This CDR3 has 14 amino acids. In DNA form, the CDR3 reads TGTGCCAGCAGCTTAGGGGCCGCCAACAATGAGCAGTTCTTC. Encoded protein: CASSLGAANNEQFF.

This clone was found a few times. The genes are TRBV28 and TRBJ1-5, with 7 bases fitting TRBD1. The trim removed 6 bases at V and 0 bases at J, leaving 8 bases unmatched. Germline-derived CDR1 and CDR2 are MDHEN and SYDVKM. CDR3 length equals 16 residues. The CDR3 is CASSTGTAYSNQPQHF. Here the CDR3 DNA reads TGTGCCAGCAGCACAGGGACAGCATATAGCAATCAGCCCCAGCATTTT.

CDR3 sequence (DNA): TGTGCCAGCTCACCACCGACTGAGAGCTATGGCTACACCTTC. Its protein is CASSPPTESYGYTF. This chain links TRBV18 with TRBJ1-2; no definite D call. Trimming shortened V by 0 bases and J by 4 bases, and 9 bases separated the two germline ends. CDR1 and CDR2 (germline): KGHSH, LQKENI. The CDR3 loop spans 14 amino acids.

The sample holds a few counts of this clone. The genes are TRBV11-3 and TRBJ2-1; 13 nucleotides align to TRBD2. The CDR3 length is 15 residues. CDR1 and CDR2 from the germline V gene are SGHNT and YENEEA. After removal of 6 bases from V and 5 bases from J, the junction contained 4 bases not matched to a gene. The CDR3: CASRAGTSGNNEQFF. The CDR3, as DNA: TGTGCCAGCAGAGCCGGGACTAGCGGGAACAATGAGCAGTTCTTC.

The chain is built from TRBV5-1 and TRBJ2-1, with 8 bases matching TRBD2. V was pared by 0 bases and J by 4 bases, with 3 bases of the junction left unmatched. Germline assignment: CDR1 SGHRS and CDR2 YFSETQ. CDR3 length equals 15 residues. CDR3 protein: CASSLGTSLYNEQFF. The CDR3 bases are TGCGCCAGCAGCTTGGGGACTAGCCTTTACAATGAGCAGTTCTTC.

The chain couples TRBV29-1 to TRBJ1-1, with 9 bases aligning to TRBD1. With V trimmed by 6 bases and J by 5 bases, 13 bases remained unmatched. CDR1 is SQVTM and CDR2 is ANQGSEA in the germline V gene. The CDR3 is made up of 15 amino acids. In DNA, the CDR3 is TGCAGCGTCCATGGACAGGGGTTGGCGGGAACTGAAGCTTTCTTT. It is translated as CSVHGQGLAGTEAFF. The variable domain in full, completed from reference TRBV29-1 and TRBJ1-1, reads SAVISQKPSRDICQRGTSLTIQCQVDSQVTMMFWYRQQPGQSLTLIATANQGSEATYESGFVIDKFPISRPNLTFSTLTVSNMSPEDSSIYLCSVHGQGLAGTEAFFGQGTRLTVV.

The sample holds a few counts of this clone. The V call is TRBV1, the J call TRBJ2-7; no DNA check was done on the table's D call, TRBD1. TRBV1 is given as a pseudogene. CDR3 length: 15 amino acids. The CDR3: CASSQAPGTDYEQYF. CDR3 in DNA: TGCGCCAGCAGCCAAGCACCCGGGACAGACTACGAGCAGTACTTC.

The chain uses TRBV11-3 and TRBJ1-1; TRBD1 agrees at 8 bases. The CDR3 totals 14 residues. V shed 5 bases, J shed 5 bases, and the junction held 7 bases outside the gene matches. Germline assignment: CDR1 SGHNT and CDR2 YENEEA. The CDR3 protein is CASSLGQGGTEAFF. CDR3 bases: TGTGCCAGCAGCCTCGGACAGGGAGGGACTGAAGCTTTCTTT.

This clone has a handful of counts. CDR3 loop: CASSIGHQPQHF. CDR3 DNA: TGTGCCAGTAGTATAGGGCATCAGCCCCAGCATTTT. J is TRBJ1-5 and V is TRBV19, with no clear D. This CDR3 is built from 12 residues. The germline CDR1 and CDR2 sequences are LNHDA and SQIVND (reference sequence). Trimming took off 1 base at V and 5 bases at J, with 3 bases between the two ends.

This chain uses TRBV6-8 with TRBJ1-2, with 9 bases identical to TRBD1. Losses at the gene ends were 8 bases for V and 3 bases for J; bases not matched to a gene: 4. CDR3 length: 13 residues. Germline V gene lookup returns CDR1 MNHGY and CDR2 SAAAGT. The CDR3 loop reads CASGQGYDYGYTF. CDR3 bases: TGTGCCAGCGGACAGGGGTACGACTATGGCTACACCTTC.

The rearrangement uses TRBV19 and TRBJ2-3; D unresolved. The length of the CDR3 is 13 residues. Trimming removed 7 bases from V and 1 base from J, with 9 bases in between. In germline, CDR1 is LNHDA, CDR2 SQIVND (reference sequence). DNA for the CDR3: TGTGCCAGTAATACCGGCCGCACAGATACGCAGTATTTT. Amino acids: CASNTGRTDTQYF.

The V call is TRBV11-3, the J call TRBJ2-7, with D tentatively TRBD1 or TRBD2 (6 bases each). The germline V gene has CDR1 SGHNT and CDR2 YENEEA. The CDR3 consists of 15 residues. Trimming pared 1 base from V and 4 bases from J, leaving 14 bases between. The CDR3 DNA sequence: TGTGCCAGCAGCTTAGTGTTGGGGGGCACATACGAGCAGTACTTC. It is translated as CASSLVLGGTYEQYF.

This clone has just a few counts. The chain uses TRBV9 and TRBJ2-1; D remains unclear. The V end lost 5 bases, the J end lost 9 bases, and 15 bases lay between the germline ends. CDR3 length: 13 residues. Germline V gene lookup returns CDR1 SGDLS and CDR2 YYNGEE. The DNA of the CDR3 is TGTGCCAGCAGTGGCGGCCTTCCGGGTGAGCAGTTCTTC. Protein: CASSGGLPGEQFF.

This clone was counted a few times. The chain couples TRBV6-8 to TRBJ2-4; 8 bases agree with TRBD1. Per germline, CDR1 MNHGY and CDR2 SAAAGT. This CDR3 has 16 amino acids. After removal of 5 bases from V and 4 bases from J, the junction contained 10 bases not matched to a gene. The CDR3 spells CASSDPGTGLKNIQYF. The CDR3, as DNA: TGTGCCAGCAGTGACCCCGGGACAGGACTTAAAAACATTCAGTACTTC.

J is TRBJ2-3 and V is TRBV19, with 8 bases fitting TRBD2. CDR1 LNHDA and CDR2 SQIVND come from the germline V gene (reference sequence). The V gene end was trimmed by 9 bases and the J gene end by 4 bases; junction bases not matched to a gene: 6. The CDR3 totals 13 residues. CDR3: CASASGGADTQYF. The CDR3 DNA reads TGTGCCAGCGCATCCGGGGGGGCAGATACGCAGTATTTT.

The chain employs TRBV10-3 and TRBJ2-3; 7 bases map to TRBD2. Trimming took 2 bases from V and 7 from J; bases not matched to a gene: 12. Germline V lookup: CDR1 ENHRY, CDR2 SYGVKD. The CDR3 has 16 residues. CDR3 sequence (DNA): TGTGCCATCAGTGAGACATCAACGGGAGGTGGGAATACGCAGTATTTT. Its protein product is CAISETSTGGGNTQYF.

The table lists this clone with a few counts. The chain combines TRBV11-3 with TRBJ2-2; 7 bases fit TRBD2. The CDR3 sequence is 14 residues long. J gave up 5 bases and V 6 bases, and 6 bases lay outside the gene matches. Germline V gene lookup returns CDR1 SGHNT and CDR2 YENEEA. CDR3 amino acids: CASRTLSGTGELFF. CDR3 bases: TGTGCCAGCAGGACGCTTAGCGGGACCGGGGAGCTGTTTTTT.